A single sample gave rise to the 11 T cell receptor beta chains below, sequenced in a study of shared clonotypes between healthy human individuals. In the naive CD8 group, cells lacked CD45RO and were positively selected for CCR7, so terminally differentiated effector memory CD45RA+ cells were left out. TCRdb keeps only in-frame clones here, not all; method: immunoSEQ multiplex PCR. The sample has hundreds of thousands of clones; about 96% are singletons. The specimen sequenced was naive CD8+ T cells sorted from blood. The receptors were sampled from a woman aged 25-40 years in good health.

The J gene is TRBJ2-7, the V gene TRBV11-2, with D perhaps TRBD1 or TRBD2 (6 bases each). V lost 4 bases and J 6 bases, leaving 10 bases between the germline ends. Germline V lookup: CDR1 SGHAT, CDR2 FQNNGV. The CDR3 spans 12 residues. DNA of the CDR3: TGTGCCAGCAGCTGGGGGGCTGCCGAGCAGTACTTC. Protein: CASSWGAAEQYF. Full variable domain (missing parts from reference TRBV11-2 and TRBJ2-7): EAGVAQSPRYKIIEKRQSVAFWCNPISGHATLYWYQQILGQGPKLLIQFQNNGVVDDSQLPKDRFSAERLKGVDSTLKIQPAKLEDSAVYLCASSWGAAEQYFGPGTRLTVT.

The CDR3 reads CASSFPGAASGGYNEQFF. In DNA form, the CDR3 reads TGTGCCAGCAGCTTCCCAGGGGCGGCTAGCGGGGGGTACAATGAGCAGTTCTTC. The gene calls are TRBV5-4 and TRBJ2-1; 11 bases map to TRBD2. Germline CDR1 reads SGHNT; CDR2 reads YYREEE (reference sequence). J gave up 4 bases and V 2 bases, and 11 bases lay outside the gene matches. This CDR3 spans 18 amino acids. Full variable domain (missing parts from reference TRBV5-4 and TRBJ2-1): ETGVTQSPTHLIKTRGQQVTLRCSSQSGHNTVSWYQQALGQGPQFIFQYYREEENGRGNFPPRFSGLQFPNYSSELNVNALELDDSALYLCASSFPGAASGGYNEQFFGPGTRLTVL.

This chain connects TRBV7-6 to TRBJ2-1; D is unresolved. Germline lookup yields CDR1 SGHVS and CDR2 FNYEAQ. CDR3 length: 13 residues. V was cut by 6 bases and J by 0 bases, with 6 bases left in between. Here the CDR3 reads CASSHDSYNEQFF. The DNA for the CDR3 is TGTGCCAGCAGTCACGACTCCTACAATGAGCAGTTCTTC. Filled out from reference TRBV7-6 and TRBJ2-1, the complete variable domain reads GAGVSQSPRYKVTKRGQDVALRCDPISGHVSLYWYRQALGQGPEFLTYFNYEAQQDKSGLPNDRFSAERPEGSISTLTIQRTEQRDSAMYRCASSHDSYNEQFFGPGTRLTVL.

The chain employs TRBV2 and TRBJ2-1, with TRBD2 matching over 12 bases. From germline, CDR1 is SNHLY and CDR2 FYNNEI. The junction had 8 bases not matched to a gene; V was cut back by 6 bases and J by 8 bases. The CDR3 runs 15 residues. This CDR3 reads CASRLLAGGMHEQFF. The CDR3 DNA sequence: TGTGCCAGCAGACTTCTAGCGGGAGGGATGCATGAGCAGTTCTTC. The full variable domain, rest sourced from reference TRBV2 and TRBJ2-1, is EPEVTQTPSHQVTQMGQEVILRCVPISNHLYFYWYRQILGQKVEFLVSFYNNEISEKSEIFDDQFSVERPDGSNFTLKIRSTKLEDSAMYFCASRLLAGGMHEQFFGPGTRLTVL.

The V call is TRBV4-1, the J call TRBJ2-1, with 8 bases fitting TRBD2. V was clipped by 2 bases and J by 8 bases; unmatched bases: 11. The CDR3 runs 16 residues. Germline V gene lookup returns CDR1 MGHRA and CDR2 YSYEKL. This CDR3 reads CASSQPAGTRMYEQFF. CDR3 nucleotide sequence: TGCGCCAGCAGCCAACCTGCCGGGACTAGGATGTATGAGCAGTTCTTC.

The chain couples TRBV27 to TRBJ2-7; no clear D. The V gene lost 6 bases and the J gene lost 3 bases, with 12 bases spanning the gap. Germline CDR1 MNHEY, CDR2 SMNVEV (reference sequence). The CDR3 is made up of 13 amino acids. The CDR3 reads CASSTQTLYEQYF. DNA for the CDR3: TGTGCCAGCAGCACCCAGACCCTCTACGAGCAGTACTTC.

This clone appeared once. CDR3 DNA sequence: TGTGCCAGCAGCGGGGGACAGGGGATTTCACCCCTCCACTTT. It translates to CASSGGQGISPLHF. The J gene is TRBJ1-6, the V gene TRBV9; 10 bases line up with TRBD1. Germline V gives CDR1 SGDLS, CDR2 YYNGEE. This CDR3 spans 14 amino acids. Trimming at V came to 3 bases and at J to 9 bases, leaving 3 bases not matched to a gene.

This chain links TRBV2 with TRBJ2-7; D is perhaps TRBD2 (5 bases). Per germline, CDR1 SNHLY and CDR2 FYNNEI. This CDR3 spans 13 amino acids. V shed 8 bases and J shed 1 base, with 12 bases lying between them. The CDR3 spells CASGVARSYEQYF. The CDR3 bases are TGTGCCAGCGGAGTAGCGAGGTCCTACGAGCAGTACTTC. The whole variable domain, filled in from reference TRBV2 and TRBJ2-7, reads EPEVTQTPSHQVTQMGQEVILRCVPISNHLYFYWYRQILGQKVEFLVSFYNNEISEKSEIFDDQFSVERPDGSNFTLKIRSTKLEDSAMYFCASGVARSYEQYFGPGTRLTVT.

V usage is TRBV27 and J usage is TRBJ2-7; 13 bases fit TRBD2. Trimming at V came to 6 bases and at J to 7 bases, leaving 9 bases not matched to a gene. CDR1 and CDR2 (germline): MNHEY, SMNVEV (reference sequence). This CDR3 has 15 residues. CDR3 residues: CASRFGLAGEGEQYF. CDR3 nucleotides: TGTGCCAGCAGATTCGGACTAGCGGGAGAGGGGGAGCAGTACTTC.

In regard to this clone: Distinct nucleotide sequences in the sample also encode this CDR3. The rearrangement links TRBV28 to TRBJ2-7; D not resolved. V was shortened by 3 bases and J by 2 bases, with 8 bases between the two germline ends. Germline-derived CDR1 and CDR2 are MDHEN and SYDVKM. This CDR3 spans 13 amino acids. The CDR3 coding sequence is TGTGCCAGCAGTTTTGGATCACCCTACGAGCAGTACTTC. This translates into CASSFGSPYEQYF.

Here the CDR3 reads CASSGTQGSYEQYF. Written as DNA, the CDR3 is TGTGCCAGCAGTGGGACACAGGGATCCTACGAGCAGTACTTC. The chain links TRBV2 to TRBJ2-7, with D tentatively TRBD1 (6 bases). CDR1 is SNHLY, CDR2 FYNNEI, per germline. The V end lost 4 bases, the J end lost 1 base, and 11 bases lay between the germline ends. The length of the CDR3 is 14 residues. Looking up the rest from reference TRBV2 and TRBJ2-7 gives the full variable domain: EPEVTQTPSHQVTQMGQEVILRCVPISNHLYFYWYRQILGQKVEFLVSFYNNEISEKSEIFDDQFSVERPDGSNFTLKIRSTKLEDSAMYFCASSGTQGSYEQYFGPGTRLTVT.